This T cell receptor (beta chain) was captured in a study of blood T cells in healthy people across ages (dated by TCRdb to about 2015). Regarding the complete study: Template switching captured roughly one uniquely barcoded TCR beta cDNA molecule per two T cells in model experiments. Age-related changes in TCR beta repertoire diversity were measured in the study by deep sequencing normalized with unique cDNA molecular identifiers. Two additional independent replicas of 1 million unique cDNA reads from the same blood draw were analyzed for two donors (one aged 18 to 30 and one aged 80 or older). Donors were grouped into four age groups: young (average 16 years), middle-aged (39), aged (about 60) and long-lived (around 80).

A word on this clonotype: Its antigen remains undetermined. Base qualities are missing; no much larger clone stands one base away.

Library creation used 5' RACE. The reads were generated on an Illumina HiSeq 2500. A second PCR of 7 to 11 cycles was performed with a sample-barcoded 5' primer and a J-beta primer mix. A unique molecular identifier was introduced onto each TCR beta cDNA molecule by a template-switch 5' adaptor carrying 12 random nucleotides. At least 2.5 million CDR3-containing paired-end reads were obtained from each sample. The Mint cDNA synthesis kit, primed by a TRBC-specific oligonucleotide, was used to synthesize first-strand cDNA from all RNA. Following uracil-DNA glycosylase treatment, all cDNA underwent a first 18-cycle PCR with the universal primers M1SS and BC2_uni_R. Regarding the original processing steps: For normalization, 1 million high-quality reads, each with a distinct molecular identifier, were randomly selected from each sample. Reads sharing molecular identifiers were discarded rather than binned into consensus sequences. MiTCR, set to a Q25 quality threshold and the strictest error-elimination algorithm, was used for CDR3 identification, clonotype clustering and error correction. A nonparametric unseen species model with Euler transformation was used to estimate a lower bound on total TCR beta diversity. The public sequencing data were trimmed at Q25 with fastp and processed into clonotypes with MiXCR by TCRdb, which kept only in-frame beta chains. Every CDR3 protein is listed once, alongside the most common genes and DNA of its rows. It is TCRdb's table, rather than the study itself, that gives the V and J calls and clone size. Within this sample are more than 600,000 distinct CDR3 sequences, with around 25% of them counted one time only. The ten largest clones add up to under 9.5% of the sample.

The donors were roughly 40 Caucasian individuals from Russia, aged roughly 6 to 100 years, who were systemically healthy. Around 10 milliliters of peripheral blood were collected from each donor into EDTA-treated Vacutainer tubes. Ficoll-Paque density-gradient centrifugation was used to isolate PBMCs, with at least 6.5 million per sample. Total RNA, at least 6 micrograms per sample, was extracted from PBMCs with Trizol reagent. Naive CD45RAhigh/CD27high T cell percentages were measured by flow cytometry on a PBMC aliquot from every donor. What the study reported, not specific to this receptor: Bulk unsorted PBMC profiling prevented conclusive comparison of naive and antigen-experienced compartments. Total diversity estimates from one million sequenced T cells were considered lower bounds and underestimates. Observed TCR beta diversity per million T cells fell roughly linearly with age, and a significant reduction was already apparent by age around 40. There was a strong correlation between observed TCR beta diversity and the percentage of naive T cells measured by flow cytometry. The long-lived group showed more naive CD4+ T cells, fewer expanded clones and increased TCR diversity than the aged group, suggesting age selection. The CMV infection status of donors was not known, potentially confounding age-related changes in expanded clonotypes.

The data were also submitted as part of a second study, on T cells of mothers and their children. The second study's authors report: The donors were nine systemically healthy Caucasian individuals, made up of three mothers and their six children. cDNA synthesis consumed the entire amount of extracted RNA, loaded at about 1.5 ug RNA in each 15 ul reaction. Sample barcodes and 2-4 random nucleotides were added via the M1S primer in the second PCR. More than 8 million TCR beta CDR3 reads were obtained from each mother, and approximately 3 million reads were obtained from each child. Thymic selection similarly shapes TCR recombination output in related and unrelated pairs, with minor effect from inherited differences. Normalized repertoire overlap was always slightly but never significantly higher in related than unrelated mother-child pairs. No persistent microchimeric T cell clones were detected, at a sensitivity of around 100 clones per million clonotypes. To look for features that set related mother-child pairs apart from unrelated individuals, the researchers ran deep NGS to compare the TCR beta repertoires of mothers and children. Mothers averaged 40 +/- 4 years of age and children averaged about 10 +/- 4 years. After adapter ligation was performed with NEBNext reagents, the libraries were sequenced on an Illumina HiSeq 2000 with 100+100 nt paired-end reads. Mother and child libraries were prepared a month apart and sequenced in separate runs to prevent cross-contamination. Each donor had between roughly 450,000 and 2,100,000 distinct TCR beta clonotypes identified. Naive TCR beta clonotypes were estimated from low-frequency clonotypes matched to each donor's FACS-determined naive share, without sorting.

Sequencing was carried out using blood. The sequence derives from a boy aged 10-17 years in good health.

The CDR3 has the sequence CASSRRTAEAFF. The nucleotide sequence reads TGTGCCAGCAGCCGGCGGACCGCTGAAGCTTTCTTT. The rearrangement combines TRBV3-1 with TRBJ1-1, with the D segment identity uncertain. The germline V gene encodes CDR1 LGHDT and CDR2 YNNKEL (reference sequence). Reading from cysteine to phenylalanine, the CDR3 counts 12 amino acids. The entry retains the CDR3 DNA only, 36 bases that are in frame from base 1. Trimming at the junction amounts to 4 bases on V and 6 bases on J, and the germline ends lie 9 bases apart.